This T cell receptor beta chain was sequenced during a study of graft-versus-host responses after intestinal transplantation. Study background: In this cohort, recipients had multivisceral, liver-intestinal, or isolated intestinal transplants. Induction using anti-thymocyte globulin, followed by tacrolimus and steroids for around 3 years, was given to all recipients.

V was shortened by 1 base and J by 5 bases, with 9 bases between the two germline ends. Germline CDR1 reads PRHDT; CDR2 reads FYEKMQ (reference sequence). CDR3 size: 14 residues. On this clone itself: Its matching antigen is unknown.

Using immunoSEQ multiplex PCR, the repertoire was profiled, and TCRdb retains in-frame clones only, with some absent. The sample contains about 47,000 clones, about 95% of which appear only once. Specimen: unstimulated CD8+ T cells sorted from spleen or lymph node cells, collected before transplant. This chain links TRBV13 with TRBJ2-1; D is perhaps TRBD2 (7 bases). This sequence originates from a human donor who was the organ donor for an intestinal transplant. CDR3 sequence (DNA): TGTGCCAGCAGCTTAGCGGGGGGCCACAATGAGCAGTTCTTC. It specifies CASSLAGGHNEQFF.